The T cell receptor (beta chain) described here comes from a study of T cell changes during pregnancy in multiple sclerosis. Germline V gene lookup returns CDR1 LNHDA and CDR2 SQIVND (reference sequence). With 4 bases clipped from V and 5 bases from J, the junction kept 5 bases outside the gene matches. The CDR3 runs 14 residues. The data were produced by immunoSEQ multiplex PCR, yet TCRdb's version contains in-frame clones alone and is incomplete. The sample contains 70,000 to 75,000 clones, about 92% of which appear only once. The specimen was peripheral blood, collected before pregnancy. This chain connects TRBV19 to TRBJ2-7, with TRBD2 matching over 10 bases. This clonotype was obtained from a female donor with multiple sclerosis, enrolled in a pregnancy study. CDR3 in DNA: TGTGCCAGTAGTACTGGGACTAGCGTTCACGAGCAGTACTTC. Translating gives CASSTGTSVHEQYF.